This T cell receptor (beta chain) was sequenced for a study of Ad26.COV2.S vaccination and SARS-CoV-2 variants. Treatment in this sample: around 19 received Ad26.COV2.S at low or high dose, single or two shots; roughly five received placebo; per-sample allocation not given. The investigators took samples on day 63 after the first vaccine or placebo injection. The sample came from a Boston adult aged 18-55 years. Repertoires were generated with immunoSEQ multiplex PCR, while TCRdb's copy carries only in-frame clones and drops some. The repertoire includes about 380,000 clones, roughly 80% of them detected once, and about 7.1% sits in the top ten. This CDR3 is built from 14 residues. V trimming: 2 bases; J trimming: 6 bases; junction bases outside the gene matches: 4. Germline V CDR1 and CDR2: MNHEY, SVGEGT.

The receptor comes from a person aged 18-65 years who received the Ad26.COV2.S COVID-19 vaccine or a placebo. This chain uses TRBV6-2 or TRBV6-3 with TRBJ2-3, with 8 bases identical to TRBD2. Source: peripheral blood, taken in a trial of Ad26.COV2.S vaccine versus placebo. The CDR3 DNA sequence: TGTGCCAGCAGTTACGGGTTAGCGGGGGATACGCAGTATTTT. This codes for CASSYGLAGDTQYF.